This T cell receptor beta chain comes out of a study of CD4 T cells in relation to SARS-CoV-2 and coronaviruses. In regard to this clone: Its matching antigen is unknown.

Sequenced by immunoSEQ multiplex PCR; TCRdb stores in-frame clones only, minus some. The sample contains roughly 68,000 clones, 93% of which appear only once. Regarding the study as a whole: Roughly three fifths of donors had memory CD4+ clonotypes crossrecognizing SARS-CoV-2 and common cold coronavirus spike.

Before the COVID-19 pandemic, during about 2011-2019, CD4+ T cells were taken from unexposed donors. Trimming cost V 7 bases and J 4 bases, with 13 bases left between them. Looked up from germline, CDR1 is SQVTM and CDR2 is ANQGSEA. This CDR3 has 13 amino acids. Sequencing input: naive CD4+ T cells from PBMCs. The sample's subset: naive CD4+ T cells isolated by negative enrichment. The receptor's source is a human donor in good health. The V and J genes are TRBV29-1 and TRBJ2-2; perhaps D is TRBD1 or TRBD2 (5 bases each). CDR3 sequence (DNA): TGCAGCGCTTCCGGGACCAGCACCGGGGAGCTGTTTTTT. It translates to CSASGTSTGELFF.